These 20 T cell receptor beta chains originate from one sample sequenced in a study of blood T cell repertoires in COVID-19. Clones were sequenced by immunoSEQ multiplex PCR, and TCRdb holds only the in-frame ones, with some missing. The repertoire has some 460,000 clones, 87% of them found once; the top ten carry approximately 2%. The sequenced sample consisted of PBMCs or T cells enriched from blood (not recorded which). These receptor sequences come from a woman between 18 and 30 years old with acute COVID-19.

This chain connects TRBV11-2 to TRBJ1-6; TRBD1 agrees at 7 bases. This CDR3 region has 16 residues. V shed 4 bases, J shed 4 bases, and the junction held 7 bases outside the gene matches. Germline CDR1 is SGHAT and CDR2 is FQNNGV. This CDR3 is CASSWTGALYNSPLHF. CDR3 sequence (DNA): TGTGCCAGCAGCTGGACAGGCGCCCTTTATAATTCACCCCTCCACTTT.

This chain uses TRBV28 with TRBJ1-2; 10 nucleotides line up with TRBD1. V dropped 6 bases and J dropped 5; count of bases not matched to a gene: 6. Germline CDR1 and CDR2: MDHEN and SYDVKM. The CDR3 length is 14 residues. CDR3 in amino acids: CASSRGTGEYGYTF. The CDR3 bases are TGTGCCAGCAGCCGGGGGACAGGGGAATATGGCTACACCTTC.

The chain employs TRBV11-3 and TRBJ1-6; D not certain. Trimming left V 1 base short and J 7 bases short, with 5 bases between. CDR3 length equals 13 residues. From germline, CDR1 is SGHNT and CDR2 YENEEA. The CDR3, as DNA: TGTGCCAGCAGCTTAGGGGCCAATTCACCCCTCCACTTT. Protein product: CASSLGANSPLHF.

The CDR3 sequence is CASPPGGDEKLFF. DNA of the CDR3: TGCGCCAGCCCTCCAGGGGGAGACGAAAAACTGTTTTTT. The genes are TRBV10-1 and TRBJ1-4; 7 bases align to TRBD1. J gave up 8 bases and V 8 bases, and 8 bases lay outside the gene matches. The length of the CDR3 is 13 residues. Looked up from germline, CDR1 is WNHNN and CDR2 is SYGVQD (reference sequence).

This chain uses TRBV10-1 with TRBJ1-4; D perhaps matches TRBD1 (6 bases). Germline CDR1 and CDR2: WNHNN and SYGVQD (reference sequence). Trimming cost V 2 bases and J 8 bases, with 12 bases left between them. This CDR3 is built from 14 residues. The CDR3 sequence: CASSERGAPEKLFF. The CDR3 nucleotides are TGCGCCAGCAGTGAGCGGGGGGCGCCGGAAAAACTGTTTTTT.

The V gene is TRBV3-1 (or the pseudogene TRBV3-2), the J gene TRBJ2-3; 12 bases match TRBD2. Trimming cost V 1 base and J 4 bases; bases outside gene matches: 3. This CDR3 has 16 residues. Germline CDR1 reads LGHDT; CDR2 reads YNNKEL (reference sequence). CDR3 protein: CASSQVRLAGADTQYF. The CDR3 nucleotides are TGTGCCAGCAGCCAAGTCCGACTAGCGGGGGCAGATACGCAGTATTTT.

V and J are TRBV4-1 and TRBJ1-5; 10 bases are shared with TRBD1. The CDR3 length is 18 residues. The V segment lost 2 bases and the J segment 2 bases; nucleotides outside the gene matches: 9. CDR1 is MGHRA, CDR2 YSYEKL, per germline. Here the CDR3 reads CASSQHDRGRGGNQPQHF. Here the CDR3 DNA reads TGCGCCAGCAGCCAACATGACAGGGGGCGAGGTGGCAATCAGCCCCAGCATTTT.

The genes are TRBV2 and TRBJ2-1; a possible D gene is TRBD2 (6 bases). The CDR3 runs 16 residues. Germline lookup yields CDR1 SNHLY and CDR2 FYNNEI. V was cut by 7 bases and J by 2 bases, with 18 bases left in between. The CDR3 region is CASMERRSSAYNEQFF. DNA for the CDR3: TGTGCCAGCATGGAAAGGAGGTCTAGCGCCTACAATGAGCAGTTCTTC.

The chain recombines TRBV14 with TRBJ2-4; TRBD1 matches 9 bases. The J segment lost 6 bases and the V segment lost 2 bases, leaving 5 bases of the junction unmatched. The germline gives CDR1 SGHDN, CDR2 FVKESK. The CDR3 extends over 15 amino acids. CDR3 bases: TGTGCCAGCAGCCAATGGACAGGGGCGACAAACATTCAGTACTTC. Translating gives CASSQWTGATNIQYF.

The chain links TRBV7-9 to TRBJ2-7; TRBD1 matches 8 bases. The CDR3 loop spans 15 amino acids. The trim removed 1 base at V and 4 bases at J, leaving 6 bases unmatched. The germline V gene encodes CDR1 SEHNR and CDR2 FQNEAQ (reference sequence). DNA for the CDR3: TGTGCCAGCAGCTTAGTGCCAGGGGGCCAATACGAGCAGTACTTC. Protein: CASSLVPGGQYEQYF.

This chain connects TRBV4-1 to TRBJ2-5; 12 positions agree with TRBD2. Trimming removed 3 bases from V and 3 bases from J; junction bases left unmatched: 5. The germline V gene has CDR1 MGHRA and CDR2 YSYEKL. The CDR3 extends over 16 amino acids. The CDR3 region has the DNA TGCGCCAGCAGCCAGAATCCTAGCGGGGGGGAAGAGACCCAGTACTTC. It codes for CASSQNPSGGEETQYF.

This chain joins TRBV2 and TRBJ1-1, with D uncertain. The CDR3 consists of 13 residues. Germline V gives CDR1 SNHLY, CDR2 FYNNEI. V was shortened by 7 bases and J by 1 base, with 10 bases between the two germline ends. The CDR3 DNA reads TGTGCCAGCACGTCGGAGGGGAACACTGAAGCTTTCTTT. This encodes CASTSEGNTEAFF.

This clone showed up just once. The chain uses TRBV5-1 and TRBJ2-1; D is possibly TRBD2 (5 bases). Trimming removed 4 bases from V and 0 bases from J, with 11 bases in between. Germline assignment: CDR1 SGHRS and CDR2 YFSETQ. This CDR3 has 15 amino acids. For the CDR3, the DNA is TGCGCCAGCAGCCCAGCGGCTTCCTCCTACAATGAGCAGTTCTTC. This sequence encodes CASSPAASSYNEQFF.

This clone was found once. The junction and the germline gene differ at one end; a read error may be behind it. V usage is TRBV7-2 and J usage is TRBJ2-3; weak D call: TRBD2 (6 bases). Germline assignment: CDR1 SGHTA and CDR2 FQGNSA. This CDR3 spans 17 amino acids. CDR3 bases: TGTGCCAGCAGTCATCCCCTGGGACGGGAGAGCACGGATACGCAGTATTTT. Translated: CASSHPLGRESTDTQYF.

The genes are TRBV19 and TRBJ2-1; possible D gene TRBD2, 5 bases. V lost 5 bases to trimming and J lost 1 base, with 9 bases between them. This CDR3 is 14 amino acids long. Germline V lookup: CDR1 LNHDA, CDR2 SQIVND (reference sequence). This CDR3 is CASSYRGSYNEQFF. CDR3 nucleotides: TGTGCCAGTAGTTACCGCGGGTCCTACAATGAGCAGTTCTTC.

J is TRBJ2-5 and V is TRBV19; 7 nucleotides line up with TRBD2. CDR1 is LNHDA and CDR2 is SQIVND in the germline V gene (reference sequence). The length of the CDR3 is 13 residues. Losses at the gene ends were 2 bases for V and 3 bases for J; bases not matched to a gene: 0. CDR3 region: CASSITSEETQYF. Written as DNA, the CDR3 is TGTGCCAGTAGTATAACTAGCGAAGAGACCCAGTACTTC.

This chain uses TRBV6-5 with TRBJ2-7, with 8 nucleotides matching TRBD2. The CDR3 contains 15 residues. V gave up 5 bases and J gave up 2 bases; unmatched junction bases: 8. Germline assignment: CDR1 MNHEY and CDR2 SVGAGI. For the CDR3, the DNA is TGTGCCAGCAGTCCCCCAGTGACTAGCGCCTACGAGCAGTACTTC. As protein: CASSPPVTSAYEQYF.

This clone was found once. V is TRBV9 and J is TRBJ1-1, with D perhaps matching TRBD1 (6 bases). Germline values: CDR1 SGDLS, CDR2 YYNGEE. The length of the CDR3 is 13 residues. The ends were cut back, 4 bases at V and 8 bases at J, with 15 bases in the middle. This CDR3 is CASSPQGLAEAFF. DNA of the CDR3: TGTGCCAGCAGCCCACAGGGACTAGCGGAAGCTTTCTTT.

CDR3: CAWGGLLLSNTGELFF. CDR3 in DNA: TGTGCCTGGGGAGGACTCCTGCTTTCGAACACCGGGGAGCTGTTTTTT. V and J are TRBV30 and TRBJ2-2, with D perhaps TRBD2 (5 bases). Looked up from germline, CDR1 is GTSNPN and CDR2 is SVGIG (reference sequence). The germline V and J ends were trimmed by 5 bases and 0 bases, with 16 bases remaining between them. The CDR3 totals 16 residues.

The V gene is TRBV27, the J gene TRBJ1-2; 7 positions agree with TRBD1. V gave up 8 bases and J gave up 6 bases; unmatched junction bases: 9. CDR3 size: 13 residues. Germline V gene data show CDR1 as MNHEY and CDR2 as SMNVEV (reference sequence). CDR3 sequence (DNA): TGTGCCAGCTGTCTTTGGACAGGAGATGGCTACACCTTC. Translating it yields CASCLWTGDGYTF.